This entry features one TCR beta chain sequence. This CDR3 spans 14 amino acids. Unmatched junction bases numbered 8, after V lost 7 bases and J lost 7 bases. Germline V gives CDR1 SNHLY, CDR2 FYNNEI. This record comes from a study of blood T cell repertoires in COVID-19. Study overall: The United States, Italy and Spain supplied acute and convalescent COVID-19 samples.

TCRdb keeps only in-frame clones here, not all; method: immunoSEQ multiplex PCR. The sample carries approximately 270,000 clones, about nine tenths recorded once. This receptor was obtained from a man between 35 and 55 years old with active or convalescent COVID-19. Sequencing was done on a sample of peripheral blood. This sequence joins TRBV2 and TRBJ1-4, with 8 nucleotides matching TRBD1. The CDR3 here is CASISPGGREKLFF. The CDR3 nucleotides read TGTGCCAGCATATCCCCAGGGGGCCGTGAAAAACTGTTTTTT.